The T cell receptor (beta chain) described here comes from a study of cytomegalovirus exposure and HLA in healthy donors. Study-wide points: According to an earlier analysis, most TCR beta V segments yielded productive rearrangements about 90% or about 30% of the time.

A word on this clone: Its antigen is unidentified.

With 60 Vbeta and 13 Jbeta primers, the PCR was carried out. Profiling relied on immunoSEQ multiplex PCR, and the TCRdb table lists in-frame clones only, not all of them. The sample holds 95,000 to 150,000 clones, around 78% seen once. V lost 0 bases and J lost 1, with 6 bases in between. This CDR3 has 15 residues. CDR1 and CDR2 (germline): MNHEY, SVGAGI. The material sequenced was PBMCs. The V and J genes are TRBV6-5 and TRBJ1-4; maybe TRBD1 (6 bases). The origin of this receptor is a woman between 25 and 40 years old in good health and CMV-seropositive. The CDR3 nucleotides are TGTGCCAGCAGTTACTCACAGGGAACTAATGAAAAACTGTTTTTT. Protein: CASSYSQGTNEKLFF.